This TCR beta chain was observed in a study of shared clonotypes between healthy human individuals. As concerns this clone: At the DNA level, this CDR3 is encoded by other sequences in the same sample as well.

Germline V lookup: CDR1 SGHKS, CDR2 YYEKEE (reference sequence). CDR3 length equals 15 residues. Trimming shortened V by 4 bases and J by 1 base, and 12 bases separated the two germline ends. Libraries were prepared by immunoSEQ multiplex PCR; TCRdb keeps only in-frame clonotypes and omits some of them. The sample has a few million clones; around nine tenths are singletons. Material: naive CD4+ T cells sorted from blood. Subset given: CD45RA+ positively selected. This sequence originates from a man younger than 35 in good health. V is TRBV5-5 and J is TRBJ2-1, with D uncertain. The CDR3 region has the DNA TGTGCCAGCAGCCCCGGGCCCGAGTCCTACAATGAGCAGTTCTTC. This gives the protein CASSPGPESYNEQFF.